The source of this TCR beta chain is a study of blood T cell repertoires in COVID-19. Clones were sequenced by immunoSEQ multiplex PCR, and TCRdb holds only the in-frame ones, with some missing. The sample yields more than 45,000 clones, 87% seen once. The CDR3 is 16 residues long. Germline V gene lookup returns CDR1 SEHNR and CDR2 FQNEAQ (reference sequence). The germline V and J ends were trimmed by 0 bases and 2 bases, with 10 bases remaining between them. Sequenced: peripheral blood. The chain combines TRBV7-9 with TRBJ2-2; no reliable D call. This receptor was identified in a woman between 55 and 75 years old with COVID-19, enrolled during active disease. The CDR3 protein is CASSLAGRLNTGELFF. In DNA form, the CDR3 reads TGTGCCAGCAGCTTAGCGGGCAGATTAAACACCGGGGAGCTGTTTTTT.